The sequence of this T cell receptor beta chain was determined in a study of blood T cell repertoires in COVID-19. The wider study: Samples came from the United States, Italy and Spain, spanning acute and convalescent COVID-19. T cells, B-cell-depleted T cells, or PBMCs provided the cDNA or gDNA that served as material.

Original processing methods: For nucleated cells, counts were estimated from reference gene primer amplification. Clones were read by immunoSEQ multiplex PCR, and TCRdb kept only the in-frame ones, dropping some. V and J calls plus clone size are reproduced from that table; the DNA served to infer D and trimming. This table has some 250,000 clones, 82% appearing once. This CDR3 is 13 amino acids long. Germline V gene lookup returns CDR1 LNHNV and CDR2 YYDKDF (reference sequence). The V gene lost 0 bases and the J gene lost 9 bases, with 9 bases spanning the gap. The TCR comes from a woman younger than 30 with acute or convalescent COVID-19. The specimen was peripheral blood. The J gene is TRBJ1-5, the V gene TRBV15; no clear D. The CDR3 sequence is CATSRDWGGPQHF. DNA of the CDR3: TGTGCCACCAGCAGAGATTGGGGAGGGCCCCAGCATTTT.